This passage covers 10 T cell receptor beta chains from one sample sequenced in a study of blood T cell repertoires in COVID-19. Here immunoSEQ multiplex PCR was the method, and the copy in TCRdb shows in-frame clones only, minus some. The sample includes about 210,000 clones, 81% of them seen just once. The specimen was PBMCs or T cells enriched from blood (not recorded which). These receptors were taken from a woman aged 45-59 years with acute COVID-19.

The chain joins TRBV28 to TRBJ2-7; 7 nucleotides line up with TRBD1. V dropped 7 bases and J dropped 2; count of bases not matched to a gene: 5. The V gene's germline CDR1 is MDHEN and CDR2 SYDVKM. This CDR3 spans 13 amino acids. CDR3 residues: CASTTTGPYEQYF. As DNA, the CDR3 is TGTGCCAGCACGACGACAGGGCCCTACGAGCAGTACTTC.

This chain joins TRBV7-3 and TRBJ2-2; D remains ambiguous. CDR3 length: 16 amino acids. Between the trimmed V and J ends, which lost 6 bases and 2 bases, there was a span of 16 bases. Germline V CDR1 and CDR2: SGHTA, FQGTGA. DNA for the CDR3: TGTGCCAGCAGTATTCCACAGCCCCTCAACACCGGGGAGCTGTTTTTT. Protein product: CASSIPQPLNTGELFF.

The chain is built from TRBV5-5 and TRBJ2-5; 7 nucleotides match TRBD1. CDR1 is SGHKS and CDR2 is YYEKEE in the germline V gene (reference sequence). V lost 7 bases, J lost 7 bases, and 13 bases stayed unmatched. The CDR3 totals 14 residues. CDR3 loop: CASSIQTGEGTQYF. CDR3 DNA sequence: TGTGCCAGCTCTATCCAAACAGGGGAAGGGACCCAGTACTTC.

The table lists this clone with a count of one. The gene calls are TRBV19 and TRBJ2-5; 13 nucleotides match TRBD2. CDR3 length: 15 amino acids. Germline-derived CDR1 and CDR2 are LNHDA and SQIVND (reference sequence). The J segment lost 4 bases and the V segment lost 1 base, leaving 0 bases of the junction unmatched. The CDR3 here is CASSIGTSGGETQYF. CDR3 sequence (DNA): TGTGCCAGTAGTATAGGGACTAGCGGGGGAGAGACCCAGTACTTC.

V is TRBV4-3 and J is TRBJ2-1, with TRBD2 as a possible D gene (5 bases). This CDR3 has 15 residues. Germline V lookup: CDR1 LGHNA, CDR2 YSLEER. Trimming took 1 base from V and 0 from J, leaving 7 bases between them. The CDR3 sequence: CASSQGSGSYNEQFF. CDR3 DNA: TGCGCCAGCAGCCAAGGGAGCGGCTCCTACAATGAGCAGTTCTTC.

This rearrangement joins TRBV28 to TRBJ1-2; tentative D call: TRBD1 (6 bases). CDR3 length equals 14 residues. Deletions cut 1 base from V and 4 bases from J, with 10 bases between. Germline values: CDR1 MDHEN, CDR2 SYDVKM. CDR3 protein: CASSLSGAGYGYTF. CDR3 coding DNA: TGTGCCAGCAGTTTATCAGGGGCGGGCTATGGCTACACCTTC.

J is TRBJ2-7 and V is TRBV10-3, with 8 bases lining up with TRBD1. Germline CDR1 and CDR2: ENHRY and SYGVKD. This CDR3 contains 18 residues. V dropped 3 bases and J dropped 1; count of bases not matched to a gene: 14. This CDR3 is CAISDRIDRGLKSYEQYF. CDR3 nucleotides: TGTGCCATCAGTGATCGTATTGACAGGGGACTTAAGTCCTACGAGCAGTACTTC.

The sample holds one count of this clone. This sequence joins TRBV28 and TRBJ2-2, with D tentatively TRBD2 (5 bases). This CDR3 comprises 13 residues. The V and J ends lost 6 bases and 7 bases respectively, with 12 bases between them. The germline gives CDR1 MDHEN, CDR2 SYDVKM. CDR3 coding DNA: TGTGCCAGCAGGGGCCCCCGGGGCGGGGAGCTGTTTTTT. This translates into CASRGPRGGELFF.

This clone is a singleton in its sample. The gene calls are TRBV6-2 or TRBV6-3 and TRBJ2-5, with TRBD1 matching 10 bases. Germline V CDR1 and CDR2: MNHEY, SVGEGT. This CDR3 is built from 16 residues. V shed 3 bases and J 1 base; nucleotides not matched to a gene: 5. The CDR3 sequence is CASSYWDRGFQETQYF. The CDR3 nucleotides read TGTGCCAGCAGTTATTGGGACAGGGGCTTCCAAGAGACCCAGTACTTC.

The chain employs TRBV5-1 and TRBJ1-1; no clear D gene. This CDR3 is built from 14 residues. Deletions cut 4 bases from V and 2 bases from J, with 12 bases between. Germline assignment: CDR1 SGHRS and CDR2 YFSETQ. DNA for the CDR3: TGCGCCAGCAGCCCGGAGGACGGCAACACTGAAGCTTTCTTT. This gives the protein CASSPEDGNTEAFF.